The 2 T cell receptor beta chains below all came from one sample that was sequenced in a study of cytomegalovirus exposure and HLA in healthy donors. In the PCR, 60 Vbeta and 13 Jbeta primers were used. Profiling relied on immunoSEQ multiplex PCR, and the TCRdb table lists in-frame clones only, not all of them. Among roughly 120,000 clones listed, 73% were seen once. Input material: PBMCs. These receptors were collected from a man between 40 and 49 years old in good health and CMV-seronegative.

The chain joins TRBV27 to TRBJ1-1; D perhaps matches TRBD1 (6 bases). This CDR3 is 12 amino acids long. Germline lookup yields CDR1 MNHEY and CDR2 SMNVEV (reference sequence). Trimming left V 10 bases short and J 9 bases short, with 18 bases between. The CDR3 region is CATILQGTKAFF. The CDR3 nucleotides are TGTGCCACGATTTTACAGGGAACCAAAGCTTTCTTT.

This clone came up once. The rearrangement joins TRBV6-5 to TRBJ2-1; 9 bases are a match to TRBD2. The CDR3 is made up of 14 amino acids. Unmatched junction bases numbered 3, after V lost 2 bases and J lost 7 bases. Germline V gene lookup returns CDR1 MNHEY and CDR2 SVGAGI. The CDR3 is CASSYAGLANEQFF. Written as DNA, the CDR3 is TGTGCCAGCAGTTACGCGGGACTAGCAAATGAGCAGTTCTTC.